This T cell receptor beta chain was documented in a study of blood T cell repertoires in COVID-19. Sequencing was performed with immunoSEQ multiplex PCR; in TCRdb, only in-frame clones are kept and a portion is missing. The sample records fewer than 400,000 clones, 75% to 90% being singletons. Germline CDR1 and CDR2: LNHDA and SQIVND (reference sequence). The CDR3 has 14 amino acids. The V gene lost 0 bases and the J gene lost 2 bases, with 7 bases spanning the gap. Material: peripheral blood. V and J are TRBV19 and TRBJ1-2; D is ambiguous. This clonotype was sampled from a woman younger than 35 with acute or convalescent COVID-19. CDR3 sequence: CASSIDGGNYGYTF. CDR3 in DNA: TGTGCCAGTAGTATAGATGGAGGGAACTATGGCTACACCTTC.